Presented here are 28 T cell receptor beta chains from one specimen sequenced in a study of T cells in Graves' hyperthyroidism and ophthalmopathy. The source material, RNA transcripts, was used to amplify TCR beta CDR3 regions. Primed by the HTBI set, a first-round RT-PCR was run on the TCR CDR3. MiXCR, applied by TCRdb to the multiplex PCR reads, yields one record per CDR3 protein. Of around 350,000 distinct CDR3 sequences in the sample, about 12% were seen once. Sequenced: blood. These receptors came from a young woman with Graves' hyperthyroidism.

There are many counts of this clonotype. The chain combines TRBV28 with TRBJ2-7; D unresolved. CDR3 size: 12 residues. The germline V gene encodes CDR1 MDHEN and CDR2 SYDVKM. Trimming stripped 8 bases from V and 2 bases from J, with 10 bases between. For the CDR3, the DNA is TGTGCCAGCGCCCCACCGACCTACGAGCAGTACTTC. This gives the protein CASAPPTYEQYF.

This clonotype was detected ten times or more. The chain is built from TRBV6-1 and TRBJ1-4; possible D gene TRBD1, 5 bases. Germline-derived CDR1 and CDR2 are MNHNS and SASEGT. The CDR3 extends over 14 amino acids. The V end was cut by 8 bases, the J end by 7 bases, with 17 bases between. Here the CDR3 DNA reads TGTGCCAGCGGCACGGGGACGGGGGGTGAAAAACTGTTTTTT. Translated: CASGTGTGGEKLFF.

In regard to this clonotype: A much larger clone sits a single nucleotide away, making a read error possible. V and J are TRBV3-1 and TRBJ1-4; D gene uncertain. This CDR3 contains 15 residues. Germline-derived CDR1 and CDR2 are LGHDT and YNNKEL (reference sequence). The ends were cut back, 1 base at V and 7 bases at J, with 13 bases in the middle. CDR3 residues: CASSQGCGSGEKLFF. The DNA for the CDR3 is TGTGCCAGCAGCCAAGGGTGTGGGAGTGGTGAAAAACTGTTTTTT.

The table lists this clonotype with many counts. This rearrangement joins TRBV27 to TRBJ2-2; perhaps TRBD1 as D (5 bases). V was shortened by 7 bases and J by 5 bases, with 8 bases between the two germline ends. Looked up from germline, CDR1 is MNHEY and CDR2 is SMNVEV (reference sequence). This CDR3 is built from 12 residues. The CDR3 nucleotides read TGTGCCAGCAAACCAGGGACCGGGGAGCTGTTTTTT. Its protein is CASKPGTGELFF.

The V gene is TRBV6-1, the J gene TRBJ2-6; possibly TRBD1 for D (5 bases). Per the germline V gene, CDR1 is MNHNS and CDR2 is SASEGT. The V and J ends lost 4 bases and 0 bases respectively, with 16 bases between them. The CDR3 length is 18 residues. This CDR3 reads CASSVYRMTDSGANVLTF. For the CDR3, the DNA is TGTGCCAGCAGTGTATACAGGATGACCGACTCTGGGGCCAACGTCCTGACTTTC.

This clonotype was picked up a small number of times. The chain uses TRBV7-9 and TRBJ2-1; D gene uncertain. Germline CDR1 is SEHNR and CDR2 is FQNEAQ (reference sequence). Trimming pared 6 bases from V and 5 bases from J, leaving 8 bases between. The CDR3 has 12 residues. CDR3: CASRLIDNEQFF. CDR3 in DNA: TGTGCCAGCAGATTGATAGACAATGAGCAGTTCTTC.

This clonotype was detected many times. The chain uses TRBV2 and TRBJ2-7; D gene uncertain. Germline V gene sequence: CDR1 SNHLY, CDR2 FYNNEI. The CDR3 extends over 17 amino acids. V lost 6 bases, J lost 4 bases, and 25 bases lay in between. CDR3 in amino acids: CASREKVNVGPQYEQYF. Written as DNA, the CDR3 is TGTGCCAGCAGAGAAAAAGTTAACGTCGGCCCCCAGTACGAGCAGTACTTC. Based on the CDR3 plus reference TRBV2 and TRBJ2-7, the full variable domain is EPEVTQTPSHQVTQMGQEVILRCVPISNHLYFYWYRQILGQKVEFLVSFYNNEISEKSEIFDDQFSVERPDGSNFTLKIRSTKLEDSAMYFCASREKVNVGPQYEQYFGPGTRLTVT.

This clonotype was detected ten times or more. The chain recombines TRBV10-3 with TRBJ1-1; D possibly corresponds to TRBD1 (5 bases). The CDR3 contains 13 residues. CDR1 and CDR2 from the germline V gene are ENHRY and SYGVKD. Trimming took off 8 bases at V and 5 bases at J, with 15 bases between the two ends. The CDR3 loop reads CAIQGARATEAFF. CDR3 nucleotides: TGTGCCATCCAGGGCGCGAGGGCAACTGAAGCTTTCTTT.

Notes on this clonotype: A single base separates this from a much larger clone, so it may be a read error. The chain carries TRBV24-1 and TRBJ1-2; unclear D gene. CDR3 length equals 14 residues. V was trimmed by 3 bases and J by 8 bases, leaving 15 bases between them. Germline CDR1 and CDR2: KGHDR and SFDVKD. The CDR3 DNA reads TGTGCCACCAGTGATCCGAATGGATTTTTGGGCTACACCTTC. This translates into CATSDPNGFLGYTF.

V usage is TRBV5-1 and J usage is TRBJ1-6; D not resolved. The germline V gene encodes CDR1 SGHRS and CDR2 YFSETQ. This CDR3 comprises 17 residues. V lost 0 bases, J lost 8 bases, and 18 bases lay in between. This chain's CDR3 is CASSLGVMGRSDSPLHF. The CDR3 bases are TGCGCCAGCAGCTTGGGTGTTATGGGCAGGTCGGATTCACCCCTCCACTTT.

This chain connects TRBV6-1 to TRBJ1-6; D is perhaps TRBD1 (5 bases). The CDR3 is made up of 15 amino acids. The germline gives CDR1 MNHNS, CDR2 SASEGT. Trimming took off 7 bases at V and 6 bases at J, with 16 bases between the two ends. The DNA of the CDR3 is TGTGCCAGCACCTTAGACAGACCTTCTAATTCACCCCTCCACTTT. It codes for CASTLDRPSNSPLHF.

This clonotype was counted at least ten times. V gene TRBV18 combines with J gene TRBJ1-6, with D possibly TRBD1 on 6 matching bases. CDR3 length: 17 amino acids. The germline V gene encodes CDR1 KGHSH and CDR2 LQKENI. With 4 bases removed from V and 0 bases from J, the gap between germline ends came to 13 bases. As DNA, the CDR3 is TGTGCCAGCTCACGACGGACAGAAGTCTCCTATAATTCACCCCTCCACTTT. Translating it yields CASSRRTEVSYNSPLHF.

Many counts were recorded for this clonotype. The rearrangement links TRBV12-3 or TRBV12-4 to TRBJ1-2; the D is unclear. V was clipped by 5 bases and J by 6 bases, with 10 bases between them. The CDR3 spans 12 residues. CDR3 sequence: CASSTQSHGYTF. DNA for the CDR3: TGTGCCAGCAGTACCCAGTCCCATGGCTACACCTTC.

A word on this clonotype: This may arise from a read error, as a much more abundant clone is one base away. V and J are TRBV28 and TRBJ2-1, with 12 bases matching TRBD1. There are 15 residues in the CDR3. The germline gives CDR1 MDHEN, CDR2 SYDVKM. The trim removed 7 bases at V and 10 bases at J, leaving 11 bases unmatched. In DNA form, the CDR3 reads TGTGCCAGCAATTGGGGGACAGGGGGCCGGGAGGAGCAGTTCTTC. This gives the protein CASNWGTGGREEQFF.

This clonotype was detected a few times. This chain's CDR3 is CASTPLPWRGGYNEQFF. In DNA, the CDR3 is TGTGCCAGCACCCCCCTACCTTGGCGGGGGGGCTACAATGAGCAGTTCTTC. The chain recombines TRBV11-2 with TRBJ2-1, with 9 bases that match TRBD2. After removal of 7 bases from V and 3 bases from J, the junction contained 13 bases not matched to a gene. CDR1 is SGHAT and CDR2 is FQNNGV in the germline V gene. The length of the CDR3 is 17 residues.

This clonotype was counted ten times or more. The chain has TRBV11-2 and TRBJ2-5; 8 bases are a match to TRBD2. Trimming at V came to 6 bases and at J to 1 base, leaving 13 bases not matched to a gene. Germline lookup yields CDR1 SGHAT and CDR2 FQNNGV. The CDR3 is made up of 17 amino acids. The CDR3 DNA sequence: TGTGCCAGCAGTTTACAGCGGGGGCTTCCCACCCAAGAGACCCAGTACTTC. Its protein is CASSLQRGLPTQETQYF.

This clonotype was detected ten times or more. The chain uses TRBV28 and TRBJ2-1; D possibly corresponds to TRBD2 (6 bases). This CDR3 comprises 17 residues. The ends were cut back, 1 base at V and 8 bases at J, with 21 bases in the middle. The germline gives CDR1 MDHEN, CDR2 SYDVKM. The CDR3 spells CASSLSLPTREIDEQFF. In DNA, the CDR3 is TGTGCCAGCAGTTTATCCCTCCCCACACGGGAGATAGATGAGCAGTTCTTC.

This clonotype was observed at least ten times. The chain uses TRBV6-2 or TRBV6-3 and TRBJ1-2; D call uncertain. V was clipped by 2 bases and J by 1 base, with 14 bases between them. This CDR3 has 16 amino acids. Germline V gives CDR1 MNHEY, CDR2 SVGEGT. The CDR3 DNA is TGTGCCAGCAGTTACCGTTGGGCAGACATTAACTATGGCTACACCTTC. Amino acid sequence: CASSYRWADINYGYTF.

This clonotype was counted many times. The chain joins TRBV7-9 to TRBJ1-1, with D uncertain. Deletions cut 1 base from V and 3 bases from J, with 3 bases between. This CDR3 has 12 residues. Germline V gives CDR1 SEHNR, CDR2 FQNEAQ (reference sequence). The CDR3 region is CASSLDYTEAFF. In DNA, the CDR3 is TGTGCCAGCAGCTTAGATTACACTGAAGCTTTCTTT.

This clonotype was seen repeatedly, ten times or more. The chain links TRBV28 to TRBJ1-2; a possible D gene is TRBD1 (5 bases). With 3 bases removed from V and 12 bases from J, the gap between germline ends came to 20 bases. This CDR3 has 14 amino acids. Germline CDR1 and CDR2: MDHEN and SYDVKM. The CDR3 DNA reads TGTGCCAGCAGTTTCCGGGACCTCTCTTTGGGCCACACCTTC. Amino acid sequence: CASSFRDLSLGHTF.

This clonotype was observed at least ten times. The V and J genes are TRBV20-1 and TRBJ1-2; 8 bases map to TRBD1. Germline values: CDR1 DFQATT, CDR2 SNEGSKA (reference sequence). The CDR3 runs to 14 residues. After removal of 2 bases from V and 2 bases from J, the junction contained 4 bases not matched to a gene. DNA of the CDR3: TGCAGTGCTAGAATGGACAGGGACAACTATGGCTACACCTTC. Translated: CSARMDRDNYGYTF.

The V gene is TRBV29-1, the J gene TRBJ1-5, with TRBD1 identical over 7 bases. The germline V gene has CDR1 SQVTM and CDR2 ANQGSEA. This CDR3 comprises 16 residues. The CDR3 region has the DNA TGCGGAGGGGGGGTCCTCCTCAGGGGGTTTGATCAGCCCCAGCATTTT. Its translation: CGGGVLLRGFDQPQHF.

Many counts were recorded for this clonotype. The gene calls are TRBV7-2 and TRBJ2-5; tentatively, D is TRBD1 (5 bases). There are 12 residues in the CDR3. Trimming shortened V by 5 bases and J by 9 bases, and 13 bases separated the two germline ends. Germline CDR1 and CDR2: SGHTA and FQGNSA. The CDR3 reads CASSLGASAQYF. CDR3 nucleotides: TGTGCCAGCAGCCTTGGGGCGAGTGCCCAGTACTTC. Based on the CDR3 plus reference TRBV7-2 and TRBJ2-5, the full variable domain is GAGVSQSPSNKVTEKGKDVELRCDPISGHTALYWYRQSLGQGLEFLIYFQGNSAPDKSGLPSDRFSAERTGGSVSTLTIQRTQQEDSAVYLCASSLGASAQYFGPGTRLLVL.

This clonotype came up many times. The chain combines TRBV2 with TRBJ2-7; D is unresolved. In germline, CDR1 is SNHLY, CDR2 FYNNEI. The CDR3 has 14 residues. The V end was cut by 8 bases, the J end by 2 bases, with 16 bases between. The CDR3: CASRTDGGPYEQYF. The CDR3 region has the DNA TGTGCCAGCCGAACAGACGGCGGACCCTACGAGCAGTACTTC.

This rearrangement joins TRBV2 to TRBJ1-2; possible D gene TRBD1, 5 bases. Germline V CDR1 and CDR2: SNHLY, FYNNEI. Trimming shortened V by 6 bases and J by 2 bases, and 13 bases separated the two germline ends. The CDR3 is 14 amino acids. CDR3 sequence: CASREGLLNYGYTF. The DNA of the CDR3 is TGTGCCAGCAGGGAGGGGCTATTGAACTATGGCTACACCTTC.

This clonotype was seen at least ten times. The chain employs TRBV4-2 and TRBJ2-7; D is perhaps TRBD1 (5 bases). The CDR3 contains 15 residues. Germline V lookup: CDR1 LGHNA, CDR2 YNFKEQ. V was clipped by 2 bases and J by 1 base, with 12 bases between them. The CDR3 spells CASSQPEQESYEQYF. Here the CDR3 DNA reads TGTGCCAGCAGCCAACCCGAACAGGAATCCTACGAGCAGTACTTC.

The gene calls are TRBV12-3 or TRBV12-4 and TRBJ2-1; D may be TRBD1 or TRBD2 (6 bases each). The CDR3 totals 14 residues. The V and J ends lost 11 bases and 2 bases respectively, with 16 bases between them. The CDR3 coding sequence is TGTGCCGTGGGGGGCCAACCGACCTACAATGAGCAGTTCTTC. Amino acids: CAVGGQPTYNEQFF.

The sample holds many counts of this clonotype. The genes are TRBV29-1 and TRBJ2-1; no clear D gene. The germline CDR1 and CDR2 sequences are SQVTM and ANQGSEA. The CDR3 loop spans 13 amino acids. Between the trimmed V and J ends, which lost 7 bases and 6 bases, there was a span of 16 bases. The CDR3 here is CSGGRPTVNEQFF. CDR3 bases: TGCAGCGGTGGACGCCCGACGGTCAATGAGCAGTTCTTC.